The 7 T cell receptor beta chains presented below share a single source sample, sequenced in a study of cytomegalovirus exposure and HLA in healthy donors. The PCR had 60 Vbeta and 13 Jbeta primers. Repertoires were generated with immunoSEQ multiplex PCR, while TCRdb's copy carries only in-frame clones and drops some. In the table there are about 150,000 clones, around 79% of which are singletons. The sample was PBMCs. These receptors originate from a young man in good health and CMV-seropositive.

Of note for this clone: Other DNA sequences within the sample encode an identical CDR3. The gene calls are TRBV10-3 and TRBJ2-7, with no clear D. There are 12 residues in the CDR3. Germline V CDR1 and CDR2: ENHRY, SYGVKD. V was pared by 0 bases and J by 5 bases, with 5 bases between. The CDR3, as DNA: TGTGCCATCAGTGAGTCGAGCAACGAGCAGTACTTC. Its translation: CAISESSNEQYF.

This chain links TRBV2 with TRBJ1-5, with D possibly matching TRBD1 (5 bases). Germline V gene data show CDR1 as SNHLY and CDR2 as FYNNEI. The V end lost 11 bases, the J end lost 2 bases, and 19 bases lay between the germline ends. The CDR3 has 15 amino acids. The CDR3 DNA reads TGTGCCGGTCAGGAAGACAGACGGGGCAATCAGCCCCAGCATTTT. Its translation: CAGQEDRRGNQPQHF.

This chain joins TRBV5-6 and TRBJ1-1; the D gene is possibly TRBD1 (5 bases). V lost 3 bases and J lost 1, with 13 bases in between. CDR3 size: 15 residues. CDR1 and CDR2 from the germline V gene are SGHDT and YYEEEE. The CDR3 nucleotides are TGTGCCAGCAGCTGGCGACAGCCGAAGAACACTGAAGCTTTCTTT. It specifies CASSWRQPKNTEAFF.

The rearrangement joins TRBV28 to TRBJ1-2; D might be TRBD1 (5 bases). The CDR3 is made up of 16 amino acids. Germline lookup yields CDR1 MDHEN and CDR2 SYDVKM. Between the trimmed V and J ends, which lost 6 bases and 2 bases, there was a span of 19 bases. CDR3 coding DNA: TGTGCCAGCAGACTATCCGGGACCGGGGGGAACTATGGCTACACCTTC. This encodes CASRLSGTGGNYGYTF.

This chain connects TRBV9 to TRBJ1-2; 9 bases fit TRBD1. This CDR3 comprises 14 residues. Unmatched junction bases numbered 8, after V lost 4 bases and J lost 7 bases. Germline CDR1 SGDLS, CDR2 YYNGEE. The CDR3 loop is CASSFPGQGSGYTF. In DNA form, the CDR3 reads TGTGCCAGCAGCTTTCCGGGACAGGGATCTGGCTACACCTTC.

This chain uses TRBV19 with TRBJ1-2; no clear D. Looked up from germline, CDR1 is LNHDA and CDR2 is SQIVND (reference sequence). V shed 4 bases and J shed 13 bases, with 19 bases lying between them. CDR3 size: 13 residues. The CDR3 coding sequence is TGTGCCAGTAGTACCGGGATCCGGGATGCGAGCACCTTC. It is translated as CASSTGIRDASTF.

The rearrangement uses TRBV7-8 and TRBJ2-7, with D possibly TRBD2 on 5 matching bases. The CDR3 runs 13 residues. CDR1 and CDR2 from the germline V gene are SGHVS and FQNEAQ. Trimming stripped 5 bases from V and 5 bases from J, with 13 bases between. This CDR3 reads CASSQISSDEQYF. The CDR3 coding sequence is TGTGCCAGCAGCCAGATTAGTAGCGACGAGCAGTACTTC.